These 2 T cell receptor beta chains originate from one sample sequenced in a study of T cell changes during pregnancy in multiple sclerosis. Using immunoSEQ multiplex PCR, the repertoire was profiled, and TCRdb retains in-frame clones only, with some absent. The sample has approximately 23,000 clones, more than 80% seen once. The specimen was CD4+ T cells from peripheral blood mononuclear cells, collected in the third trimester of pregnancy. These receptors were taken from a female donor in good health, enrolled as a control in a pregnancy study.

The CDR3 nucleotides are TGTGCCAGCAGCACTAACACCGGGGAGCTGTTTTTT. Translated, it gives CASSTNTGELFF. This rearrangement joins TRBV7-8 to TRBJ2-2, with D uncertain. Germline V gene sequence: CDR1 SGHVS, CDR2 FQNEAQ. The V end lost 5 bases, the J end lost 2 bases, and 3 bases lay between the germline ends. This CDR3 is 12 amino acids long.

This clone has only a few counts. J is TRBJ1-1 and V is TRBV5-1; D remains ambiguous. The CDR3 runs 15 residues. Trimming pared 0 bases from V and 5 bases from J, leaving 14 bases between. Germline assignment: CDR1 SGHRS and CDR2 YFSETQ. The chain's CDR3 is CASSLDGLSRTEAFF. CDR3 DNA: TGCGCCAGCAGCTTGGATGGATTGTCGAGGACTGAAGCTTTCTTT.